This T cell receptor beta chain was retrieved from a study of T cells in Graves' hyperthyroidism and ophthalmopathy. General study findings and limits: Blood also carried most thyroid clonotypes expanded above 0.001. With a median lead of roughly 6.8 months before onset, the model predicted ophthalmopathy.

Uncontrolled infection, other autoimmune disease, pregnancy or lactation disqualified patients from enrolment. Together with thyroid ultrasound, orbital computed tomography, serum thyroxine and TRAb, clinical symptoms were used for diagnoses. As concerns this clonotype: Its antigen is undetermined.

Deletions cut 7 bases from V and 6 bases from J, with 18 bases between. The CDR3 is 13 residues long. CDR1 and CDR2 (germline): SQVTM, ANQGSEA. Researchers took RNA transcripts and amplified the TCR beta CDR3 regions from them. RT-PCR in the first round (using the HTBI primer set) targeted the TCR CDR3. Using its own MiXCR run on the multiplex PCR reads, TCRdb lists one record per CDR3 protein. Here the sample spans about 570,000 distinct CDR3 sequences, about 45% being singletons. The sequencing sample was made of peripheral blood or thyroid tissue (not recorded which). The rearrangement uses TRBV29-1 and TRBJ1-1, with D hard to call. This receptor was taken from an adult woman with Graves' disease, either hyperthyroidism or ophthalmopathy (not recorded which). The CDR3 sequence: CSALPGPEAEAFF. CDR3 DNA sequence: TGCAGCGCCTTACCGGGTCCCGAGGCTGAAGCTTTCTTT.